Presented here are 18 T cell receptor beta chains from one specimen sequenced in a study of immune heterogeneity within non-small cell lung tumors. The authors amplified TCR beta CDR3 by multiplex PCR with 32 V and 13 J primers. TCRdb fed the multiplex PCR reads into MiXCR, producing one record per CDR3 protein. The sample includes about 6,100 distinct CDR3 sequences, 20% to 25% of them seen just once. With roughly 600 ng used per sample, the template was genomic DNA from bulk tumor. Far-apart biopsies, several per primary tumor, were taken during surgery. The study enrolled patients with untreated, newly diagnosed non-small cell lung cancer who underwent curative surgery. Sequencing was performed on lung tumor tissue. Every receptor here comes from a female donor with non-small cell lung cancer.

This clonotype is termed medium-sized. This sequence joins TRBV2 and TRBJ2-7, with D possibly TRBD2 on 6 matching bases. V was pared by 6 bases and J by 3 bases, with 6 bases between. There are 11 residues in the CDR3. CDR1 SNHLY and CDR2 FYNNEI come from the germline V gene. CDR3 sequence (DNA): TGTGCCAGCAGGGGAGGCTACGAGCAGTACTTC. This translates into CASRGGYEQYF.

This CDR3 reads CASSLAGTHQETQYF. CDR3 nucleotides: TGCGCCAGCAGCTTGGCAGGCACCCACCAAGAGACCCAGTACTTC. This chain joins TRBV5-1 and TRBJ2-5; D gene unclear. Germline lookup yields CDR1 SGHRS and CDR2 YFSETQ. The CDR3 length is 15 residues. The V gene lost 0 bases and the J gene lost 0 bases, with 9 bases spanning the gap.

This clonotype was counted a few times. CDR3 loop: CAWSVDRALYNEQFF. CDR3 DNA: TGTGCCTGGAGTGTCGACAGGGCGCTCTACAATGAGCAGTTCTTC. This rearrangement joins TRBV30 to TRBJ2-1; 7 positions match TRBD1. The V gene's germline CDR1 is GTSNPN and CDR2 SVGIG (reference sequence). This CDR3 spans 15 amino acids. V gave up 0 bases and J gave up 3 bases; unmatched junction bases: 5.

CDR3 loop: CSARAASGSRGLSGETQYF. DNA for the CDR3: TGCAGTGCTAGAGCGGCTAGCGGGAGTCGAGGACTATCAGGAGAGACCCAGTACTTC. The chain combines TRBV20-1 with TRBJ2-5; 10 bases agree with TRBD2. After removal of 1 base from V and 4 bases from J, the junction contained 18 bases not matched to a gene. The germline gives CDR1 DFQATT, CDR2 SNEGSKA (reference sequence). CDR3 length: 19 amino acids.

Concerning this clonotype itself: A read error is possible here, since a much larger clone lies one base away. V and J are TRBV4-1 and TRBJ1-2; D is perhaps TRBD1 (5 bases). CDR1 MGHRA and CDR2 YSYEKL come from the germline V gene. CDR3 size: 13 residues. CDR3 amino acids: CAGSSTVSYGYTF. CDR3 bases: TGCGCCGGCAGCTCGACAGTCTCCTATGGCTACACCTTC.

Turning to this clonotype: This clone may be a read error of a much larger clone one base away. The chain recombines TRBV27 with TRBJ1-1, with D perhaps matching TRBD1 (6 bases). V was cut by 7 bases and J by 3 bases, with 12 bases left in between. CDR3 length equals 13 residues. Looked up from germline, CDR1 is MNHEY and CDR2 is SMNVEV (reference sequence). This chain's CDR3 is CASKGVWDTEAFF. CDR3 nucleotide sequence: TGTGCCAGCAAGGGGGTTTGGGACACTGAAGCTTTCTTT.

The chain employs TRBV5-5 and TRBJ1-1; D is perhaps TRBD1 (5 bases). V was shortened by 2 bases and J by 5 bases, with 13 bases between the two germline ends. Germline V lookup: CDR1 SGHKS, CDR2 YYEKEE (reference sequence). The CDR3 extends over 14 amino acids. In DNA form, the CDR3 reads TGTGCCAGCAGCTTTGACAGCATCTCAACTGAAGCTTTCTTT. Translation: CASSFDSISTEAFF.

This chain uses TRBV7-2 with TRBJ2-3; D ambiguous. The CDR3 has 12 residues. In germline, CDR1 is SGHTA, CDR2 FQGNSA. V shed 2 bases and J shed 5 bases, with 5 bases lying between them. CDR3 region: CASSLSGDTQYF. Written as DNA, the CDR3 is TGTGCCAGCAGCTTATCTGGAGATACGCAGTATTTT. Full variable domain (outside the CDR3, taken from reference TRBV7-2 and TRBJ2-3): GAGVSQSPSNKVTEKGKDVELRCDPISGHTALYWYRQSLGQGLEFLIYFQGNSAPDKSGLPSDRFSAERTGGSVSTLTIQRTQQEDSAVYLCASSLSGDTQYFGPGTRLTVL.

This clonotype turned up a few times. The J gene is TRBJ2-7, the V gene TRBV3-1; D not certain. The CDR3 is 12 amino acids. CDR1 LGHDT and CDR2 YNNKEL come from the germline V gene (reference sequence). V was cut by 3 bases and J by 7 bases, with 10 bases left in between. The CDR3, as DNA: TGTGCCAGCAGCCAGGGGTCTCTGGAGCAGTACTTC. Its protein is CASSQGSLEQYF.

This clonotype is classed as medium-sized. V usage is TRBV29-1 and J usage is TRBJ2-7; D remains unclear. With 5 bases removed from V and 0 bases from J, the gap between germline ends came to 8 bases. Germline loops: CDR1 SQVTM, CDR2 ANQGSEA. The length of the CDR3 is 12 residues. The CDR3: CSVRHNSYEQYF. In DNA form, the CDR3 reads TGCAGCGTTCGACATAACTCCTACGAGCAGTACTTC.

This clonotype is categorized as medium-sized (0.01 to 0.1%). This chain uses TRBV20-1 with TRBJ1-2; 7 bases agree with TRBD1. Losses at the gene ends were 7 bases for V and 8 bases for J; bases not matched to a gene: 13. The CDR3 runs 13 residues. Germline V gene lookup returns CDR1 DFQATT and CDR2 SNEGSKA (reference sequence). The CDR3 DNA follows: TGCAGTGGTACGATCCCCAGGGGGGGCGGCTACACCTTC. Translating gives CSGTIPRGGGYTF.

This clonotype rates as medium-sized. The genes are TRBV3-1 and TRBJ1-4; no firm D call. This CDR3 spans 13 amino acids. The V end was cut by 4 bases, the J end by 5 bases, with 8 bases between. Germline V gene sequence: CDR1 LGHDT, CDR2 YNNKEL (reference sequence). CDR3 protein: CASSRVANEKLFF. The DNA for the CDR3 is TGTGCCAGCAGCCGGGTCGCCAATGAAAAACTGTTTTTT.

For this clonotype: A read error may account for a junction end that differs from germline. V gene TRBV7-3 combines with J gene TRBJ2-1; 7 positions agree with TRBD1. The CDR3 totals 13 residues. Per germline, CDR1 SGHTA and CDR2 FQGTGA. CDR3: CAISLNRGNEQFF. CDR3 sequence (DNA): TGTGCCATCAGCTTAAACAGGGGCAATGAGCAGTTCTTC.

This clonotype is judged medium-sized. V and J are TRBV2 and TRBJ2-6; unclear D gene. Germline CDR1 reads SNHLY; CDR2 reads FYNNEI. V gave up 1 base and J gave up 4 bases, with 8 bases separating them. The CDR3 is 15 residues long. Here the CDR3 DNA reads TGTGCCAGCAGTGAAGGCACAGTCGGGGCCAACGTCCTGACTTTC. This gives the protein CASSEGTVGANVLTF.

The chain uses TRBV9 and TRBJ2-5; D remains unclear. Germline lookup yields CDR1 SGDLS and CDR2 YYNGEE. V was shortened by 2 bases and J by 2 bases, with 10 bases between the two germline ends. The CDR3 totals 14 residues. The CDR3 spells CASSVGNLQETQYF. As DNA, the CDR3 is TGTGCCAGCAGCGTGGGCAACTTACAAGAGACCCAGTACTTC. Full variable domain (missing parts from reference TRBV9 and TRBJ2-5): DSGVTQTPKHLITATGQRVTLRCSPRSGDLSVYWYQQSLDQGLQFLIQYYNGEERAKGNILERFSAQQFPDLHSELNLSSLELGDSALYFCASSVGNLQETQYFGPGTRLLVL.

There are a few counts of this clonotype. The V and J genes are TRBV3-1 and TRBJ1-3, with D tentatively TRBD1 (6 bases). Germline V gene lookup returns CDR1 LGHDT and CDR2 YNNKEL (reference sequence). CDR3 size: 14 residues. V was shortened by 2 bases and J by 4 bases, with 9 bases between the two germline ends. DNA of the CDR3: TGTGCCAGCAGCCAACGCGACAGGGGAAACACCATATATTTT. Translating it yields CASSQRDRGNTIYF.

In its sample, this clonotype ranks as medium-sized. V usage is TRBV7-9 and J usage is TRBJ2-3; TRBD2 agrees at 10 bases. Looked up from germline, CDR1 is SEHNR and CDR2 is FQNEAQ (reference sequence). J lost 4 bases, V lost 5 bases, and 3 bases had no gene match. The CDR3 has 14 amino acids. The CDR3 region is CASSPSGSADTQYF. For the CDR3, the DNA is TGTGCCAGCAGCCCTAGCGGGAGCGCAGATACGCAGTATTTT.

In its sample, this clonotype was seen once. Since a much larger clone is just one base distant, this may be a read error. This sequence joins TRBV30 and TRBJ1-1, with D maybe TRBD1 (6 bases). This CDR3 has 14 amino acids. Germline assignment: CDR1 GTSNPN and CDR2 SVGIG (reference sequence). Between the trimmed V and J ends, which lost 8 bases and 1 base, there was a span of 17 bases. CDR3 in DNA: TGTGCCCGGGCCCATGACAGGACGAACACTGAAGCTTTCTTT. Amino acids: CARAHDRTNTEAFF.